The rows below give T cell receptor beta chains drawn from one sample of a study of T cell changes during pregnancy in multiple sclerosis. Sequencing was performed with immunoSEQ multiplex PCR; in TCRdb, only in-frame clones are kept and a portion is missing. The sample has around 50,000 clones; around 90% are singletons. This sample comprised CD4+ T cells from peripheral blood mononuclear cells, obtained after pregnancy. The receptor set was obtained from a female donor in good health, enrolled as a control in a pregnancy study. CDR3s leave out the opening cysteine and the closing phenylalanine or tryptophan.

v_gene | CDR3aa
TRBV4-1 | ASSQQLRGEAF
TRBV28 | ASSTHQGAGQETQY
TRBV9 | ASSVDSGGNQETQY
TRBV7-7 | ASSRQVRSETQY
TRBV5-1 | ASYTEGVGANVLT
TRBV6-6 | ASSYSSQGSYGYT
TRBV30 | AWKGIDARVRLTNEKLF
TRBV5-1 | ASSLAAGGSLDNSPLH
TRBV12-5 | ASAGDSFYTDTQY
TRBV4-1 | ASSQSVAANEKLF
TRBV27 | ASSQGQLYGYT
TRBV4-1 | ASSQVQVLEPQH
TRBV6-1 | ASRADRKNTGELF
TRBV5-1 | ASSLATGGVMGTEAF
TRBV4-1 | ASTPTETYAKNIQY
TRBV4-1 | ASSQVIGDSSGNTIY
TRBV11-3 | ASSPGQGITDTQY
TRBV2 | ASSALAGGPPDTQY
TRBV2 | ASSEDWNTQY
TRBV5-4 | ASSLEGANEKLF
TRBV19 | ASSYNEQGPGKEAF
TRBV2 | ASRGDSNYGYT
TRBV11-3 | ASSPWTSGSGTGELF
TRBV18 | ASSPRSGNQAYEQY
TRBV25-1 | ASSAAGYGYT
TRBV4-1 | ASSPWGVSGQPQH
TRBV2 | ASRGQGTNYGYT
TRBV11-2 | ASRYPGASGATGELF
TRBV23-1 | ASSQSGVGDEQY
TRBV6-5 | ASSYSSLTQQY
TRBV5-4 | ASSPDSRKAF
TRBV6-6 | ASSSQVNTEAF
TRBV6-1 | ASSEALGTVIRNEKLF
TRBV18 | ASSPPQDTQY
TRBV2 | ASIRDFLNTGELF
TRBV7-2 | ASSPGTVRGYT
TRBV10-2 | ASSFSGGSPYEQY
TRBV5-8 | ASSHGGTGGNTIY
TRBV30 | AWSVQLAAYNEQF
TRBV19 | ASSITGARNEQF
TRBV15 | ATSMPSGSRDTQY
TRBV6-1 | ASSSVQRDEQF
TRBV19 | ASSMRSTNEKLF